These T cell receptor beta chains were read from a single sample in a study of blood T cell repertoires in COVID-19. Measured with immunoSEQ multiplex PCR; TCRdb has only the in-frame clones, and not every one. The repertoire consists of around 56,000 clones, with 73% occurring once and the leading ten covering around 14%. The sequenced sample was peripheral blood. The receptors were gathered from a woman in her seventies with acute or convalescent COVID-19. CDR3s include the opening cysteine and the closing phenylalanine or tryptophan. Fields, in order: V gene, clone size, J gene, D gene, CDR3 protein, CDR3 DNA. D genes are given only for firm matches. A row's size may be missing; if present it is once, few, many or a size class.

V gene: TRBV7-9
clone size: once
J gene: TRBJ1-1
D gene: .
CDR3 protein: CASSLDPRAEAFF
CDR3 DNA: TGTGCCAGCAGCTTAGATCCACGAGCCGAAGCTTTCTTT

V gene: TRBV10-3
clone size: .
J gene: TRBJ2-5
D gene: .
CDR3 protein: CASAGAQETQYF
CDR3 DNA: TGTGCCAGCGCAGGGGCCCAAGAGACCCAGTACTTC

V gene: TRBV6-1
clone size: .
J gene: TRBJ1-4
D gene: TRBD1
CDR3 protein: CASSERGQVDEKLFF
CDR3 DNA: TGTGCCAGCAGTGAGAGGGGACAGGTGGATGAAAAACTGTTTTTT

V gene: TRBV7-6
clone size: .
J gene: TRBJ2-1
D gene: .
CDR3 protein: CASSLLGASASYNEQFF
CDR3 DNA: TGTGCCAGCAGCCTCCTTGGGGCGTCCGCTTCCTACAATGAGCAGTTCTTC

V gene: TRBV14
clone size: .
J gene: TRBJ1-6
D gene: .
CDR3 protein: CASSQGRDNSPLHF
CDR3 DNA: TGTGCCAGCAGCCAAGGACGGGATAATTCACCCCTCCACTTT

V gene: TRBV11-2
clone size: .
J gene: TRBJ2-2
D gene: TRBD1
CDR3 protein: CASSLESTGWLFF
CDR3 DNA: TGTGCCAGCAGCTTAGAATCGACAGGGTGGCTGTTTTTT

V gene: TRBV27
clone size: few
J gene: TRBJ1-5
D gene: .
CDR3 protein: CASSFPNQPQHF
CDR3 DNA: TGTGCCAGCAGTTTTCCTAATCAGCCCCAGCATTTT

V gene: TRBV4-2
clone size: .
J gene: TRBJ2-1
D gene: TRBD2
CDR3 protein: CASSQDQGTSGRSEQFF
CDR3 DNA: TGTGCCAGCAGCCAAGATCAGGGGACTAGCGGACGGAGTGAGCAGTTCTTC

V gene: TRBV5-1
clone size: .
J gene: TRBJ1-1
D gene: TRBD1
CDR3 protein: CASSLTQTGGMNTEAFF
CDR3 DNA: TGCGCCAGCAGCTTGACCCAAACAGGGGGGATGAACACTGAAGCTTTCTTT

V gene: TRBV6-5
clone size: .
J gene: TRBJ2-3
D gene: .
CDR3 protein: CASSYSYSGGTDTQYF
CDR3 DNA: TGTGCCAGCAGTTACTCGTATTCAGGCGGCACAGATACGCAGTATTTT

V gene: TRBV20-1
clone size: .
J gene: TRBJ1-2
D gene: .
CDR3 protein: CSARRSYGYTF
CDR3 DNA: TGCAGTGCTAGGCGTTCCTATGGCTACACCTTC

V gene: TRBV29-1
clone size: .
J gene: TRBJ2-3
D gene: .
CDR3 protein: CSDRTVALGTDTQYF
CDR3 DNA: TGCAGCGACAGGACAGTAGCCTTAGGCACAGATACGCAGTATTTT

V gene: TRBV5-1
clone size: .
J gene: TRBJ2-3
D gene: .
CDR3 protein: CASSWAGIGTDTQYF
CDR3 DNA: TGCGCCAGCAGCTGGGCCGGGATCGGGACAGATACGCAGTATTTT

V gene: TRBV28
clone size: once
J gene: TRBJ1-4
D gene: .
CDR3 protein: CASSPLGLPVFF
CDR3 DNA: TGTGCCAGCAGTCCTTTGGGCCTCCCCGTGTTTTTT

V gene: TRBV18
clone size: .
J gene: TRBJ1-1
D gene: .
CDR3 protein: CASSPRPGGEAEAFF
CDR3 DNA: TGTGCCAGCTCACCCCGGCCAGGAGGGGAGGCTGAAGCTTTCTTT

V gene: TRBV11-3
clone size: .
J gene: TRBJ2-3
D gene: .
CDR3 protein: CASSPLGRTDTQYF
CDR3 DNA: TGTGCCAGCAGCCCTCTGGGGAGAACAGATACGCAGTATTTT

V gene: TRBV5-4
clone size: .
J gene: TRBJ2-2
D gene: TRBD2
CDR3 protein: CASSRTSGGAPGELFF
CDR3 DNA: TGTGCCAGCAGCCGAACTAGCGGGGGGGCTCCCGGGGAGCTGTTTTTT

V gene: TRBV20-1
clone size: .
J gene: TRBJ1-2
D gene: .
CDR3 protein: CSASRQRGYTF
CDR3 DNA: TGCAGTGCTAGTCGACAGCGAGGCTACACCTTC

V gene: TRBV11-2
clone size: few
J gene: TRBJ1-6
D gene: .
CDR3 protein: CASSLDPGSPLHF
CDR3 DNA: TGTGCCAGCAGCTTAGATCCGGGATCACCCCTCCACTTT

V gene: TRBV7-9
clone size: .
J gene: TRBJ1-5
D gene: TRBD1
CDR3 protein: CASSSLGQGGQPQHF
CDR3 DNA: TGTGCCAGCAGCTCTTTGGGACAGGGAGGTCAGCCCCAGCATTTT

V gene: TRBV7-2
clone size: few
J gene: TRBJ1-3
D gene: .
CDR3 protein: CASSLALAPGNTIYF
CDR3 DNA: TGTGCCAGCAGCTTAGCCCTGGCACCTGGAAACACCATATATTTT

V gene: TRBV19
clone size: .
J gene: TRBJ1-2
D gene: .
CDR3 protein: CASSTLWALKKGYTF
CDR3 DNA: TGTGCCAGTAGTACTCTGTGGGCGTTGAAGAAAGGCTACACCTTC

V gene: TRBV5-6
clone size: .
J gene: TRBJ1-1
D gene: .
CDR3 protein: CASSLDRRTEAFF
CDR3 DNA: TGTGCCAGCAGCTTGGACCGGAGGACTGAAGCTTTCTTT

V gene: TRBV10-3
clone size: medium-sized
J gene: TRBJ1-2
D gene: .
CDR3 protein: CAISAQSYGYTF
CDR3 DNA: TGTGCCATCAGTGCACAGTCCTATGGCTACACCTTC

V gene: TRBV10-2
clone size: many
J gene: TRBJ1-2
D gene: TRBD1
CDR3 protein: CASSESRQGSYGYTF
CDR3 DNA: TGCGCCAGCAGTGAGTCCCGACAGGGCTCCTATGGCTACACCTTC

V gene: TRBV5-1
clone size: .
J gene: TRBJ1-4
D gene: .
CDR3 protein: CASSRGLNEKLFF
CDR3 DNA: TGCGCCAGCAGCAGGGGCTTGAATGAAAAACTGTTTTTT

V gene: TRBV27
clone size: .
J gene: TRBJ1-1
D gene: TRBD1
CDR3 protein: CASTAFQGATEAFF
CDR3 DNA: TGTGCCAGCACCGCCTTTCAGGGGGCTACTGAAGCTTTCTTT

V gene: TRBV6-6
clone size: .
J gene: TRBJ1-2
D gene: .
CDR3 protein: CASSSPDSSNYGYTF
CDR3 DNA: TGTGCCAGCAGTTCCCCGGACAGTTCGAACTATGGCTACACCTTC

V gene: TRBV7-8
clone size: once
J gene: TRBJ2-6
D gene: TRBD1
CDR3 protein: CASSPDRGMSGANVLTF
CDR3 DNA: TGTGCCAGCAGCCCTGACAGGGGCATGTCTGGGGCCAACGTCCTGACTTTC

V gene: TRBV18
clone size: .
J gene: TRBJ2-1
D gene: .
CDR3 protein: CASSTNTGSAGDEQFF
CDR3 DNA: TGTGCCAGCTCAACGAACACAGGGTCGGCCGGGGATGAGCAGTTCTTC

V gene: TRBV5-1
clone size: .
J gene: TRBJ1-1
D gene: TRBD1
CDR3 protein: CASSLEGQGRTEAFF
CDR3 DNA: TGCGCCAGCAGCTTGGAGGGACAGGGAAGAACTGAAGCTTTCTTT

V gene: TRBV5-4
clone size: few
J gene: TRBJ1-2
D gene: TRBD1
CDR3 protein: CASSFPGQDASSTGYTF
CDR3 DNA: TGTGCCAGCAGCTTCCCGGGACAGGACGCCTCTTCAACTGGCTACACCTTC

V gene: TRBV6-5
clone size: few
J gene: TRBJ1-2
D gene: TRBD1
CDR3 protein: CASSYEGTANGYTF
CDR3 DNA: TGTGCCAGCAGTTACGAGGGGACAGCCAATGGCTACACCTTC

V gene: TRBV18
clone size: .
J gene: TRBJ2-1
D gene: TRBD2
CDR3 protein: CASSPPGTRRVNEQFF
CDR3 DNA: TGTGCCAGCTCACCACCGGGGACTAGGAGGGTCAATGAGCAGTTCTTC

V gene: TRBV29-1
clone size: .
J gene: TRBJ2-5
D gene: TRBD1
CDR3 protein: CSVFRQGVETQYF
CDR3 DNA: TGCAGCGTTTTCCGACAGGGCGTCGAGACCCAGTACTTC

V gene: TRBV27
clone size: few
J gene: TRBJ1-3
D gene: TRBD1
CDR3 protein: CASSPSIDLTGVEGNTIYF
CDR3 DNA: TGTGCCAGCAGTCCGTCTATCGATCTTACAGGGGTGGAAGGAAACACCATATATTTT

V gene: TRBV2
clone size: .
J gene: TRBJ2-5
D gene: TRBD2
CDR3 protein: CASTLAGVYQETQYF
CDR3 DNA: TGTGCCAGCACTCTAGCGGGGGTTTACCAAGAGACCCAGTACTTC

V gene: TRBV11-2
clone size: .
J gene: TRBJ1-2
D gene: TRBD1
CDR3 protein: CASSLGQGLNYGYTF
CDR3 DNA: TGTGCCAGCAGCTTAGGACAGGGGCTTAACTATGGCTACACCTTC

V gene: TRBV6-1
clone size: .
J gene: TRBJ1-2
D gene: .
CDR3 protein: CASSDLQVSAF
CDR3 DNA: TGTGCCAGCAGTGATCTTCAGGTTTCAGCCTTC

V gene: TRBV7-9
clone size: .
J gene: TRBJ2-3
D gene: TRBD2
CDR3 protein: CASSSGGAPDTQYF
CDR3 DNA: TGTGCCAGCTCTAGCGGGGGGGCCCCAGATACGCAGTATTTT

V gene: TRBV6-6
clone size: .
J gene: TRBJ1-2
D gene: TRBD1
CDR3 protein: CASSYRTGSFSGYTF
CDR3 DNA: TGTGCCAGCAGTTACCGGACAGGTTCTTTTAGTGGCTACACCTTC

V gene: TRBV6-1
clone size: .
J gene: TRBJ2-3
D gene: .
CDR3 protein: CASSEGFGHTDTQYF
CDR3 DNA: TGTGCCAGCAGTGAAGGTTTCGGTCATACAGATACGCAGTATTTT

V gene: TRBV6-5
clone size: .
J gene: TRBJ1-3
D gene: .
CDR3 protein: CASSYDSSGNTIYF
CDR3 DNA: TGTGCCAGCAGTTACGACAGCTCTGGAAACACCATATATTTT

V gene: TRBV3-1/TRBV3-2
clone size: .
J gene: TRBJ2-7
D gene: .
CDR3 protein: CASSQGQGSYEQYF
CDR3 DNA: TGTGCCAGCAGCCAGGGACAAGGTTCCTACGAGCAGTACTTC

V gene: TRBV7-3
clone size: .
J gene: TRBJ1-1
D gene: .
CDR3 protein: CASSLQENTEAFF
CDR3 DNA: TGTGCCAGCAGCCTCCAGGAAAACACTGAAGCTTTCTTT

V gene: TRBV5-1
clone size: .
J gene: TRBJ1-2
D gene: TRBD1
CDR3 protein: CASSMTGTGVGYGYTF
CDR3 DNA: TGCGCCAGCAGCATGACCGGGACAGGGGTTGGCTATGGCTACACCTTC

V gene: TRBV18
clone size: .
J gene: TRBJ2-1
D gene: .
CDR3 protein: CASSPRSARYEQFF
CDR3 DNA: TGTGCCAGCTCACCACGGTCAGCCAGGTATGAGCAGTTCTTC

V gene: TRBV5-1
clone size: .
J gene: TRBJ1-2
D gene: .
CDR3 protein: CASSPDSYYGYTF
CDR3 DNA: TGCGCCAGCAGCCCCGACAGTTACTATGGCTACACCTTC

V gene: TRBV7-2
clone size: .
J gene: TRBJ1-6
D gene: .
CDR3 protein: CASSRGGGHNSPLHF
CDR3 DNA: TGTGCCAGCAGCCGCGGGGGTGGGCATAATTCACCCCTCCACTTT

V gene: TRBV9
clone size: few
J gene: TRBJ1-5
D gene: .
CDR3 protein: CASSLTGSDNQPQHF
CDR3 DNA: TGTGCCAGCAGCCTAACAGGGTCGGACAATCAGCCCCAGCATTTT